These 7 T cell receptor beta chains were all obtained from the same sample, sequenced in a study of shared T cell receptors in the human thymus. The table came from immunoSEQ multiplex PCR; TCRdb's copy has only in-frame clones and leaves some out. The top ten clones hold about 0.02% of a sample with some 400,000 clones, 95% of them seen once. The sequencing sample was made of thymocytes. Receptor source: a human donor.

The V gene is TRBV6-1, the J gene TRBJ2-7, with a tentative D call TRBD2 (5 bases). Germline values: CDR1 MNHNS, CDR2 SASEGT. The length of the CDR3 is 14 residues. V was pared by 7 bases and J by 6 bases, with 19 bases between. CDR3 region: CASTQRWEPGEQYF. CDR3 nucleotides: TGTGCCAGCACTCAGAGGTGGGAGCCGGGCGAGCAGTACTTC.

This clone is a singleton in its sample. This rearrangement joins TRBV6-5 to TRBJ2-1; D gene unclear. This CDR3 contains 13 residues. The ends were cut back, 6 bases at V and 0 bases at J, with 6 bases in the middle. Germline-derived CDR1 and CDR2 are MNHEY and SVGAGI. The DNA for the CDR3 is TGTGCCAGCAGACAGAGCTCCTACAATGAGCAGTTCTTC. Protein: CASRQSSYNEQFF.

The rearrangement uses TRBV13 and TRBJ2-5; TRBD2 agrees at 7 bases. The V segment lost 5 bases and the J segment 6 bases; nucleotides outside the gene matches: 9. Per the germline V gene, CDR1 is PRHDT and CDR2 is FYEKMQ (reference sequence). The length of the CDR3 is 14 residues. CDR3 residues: CASSQLAWSKTQYF. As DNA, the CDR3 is TGTGCCAGCAGCCAACTAGCGTGGTCGAAGACCCAGTACTTC.

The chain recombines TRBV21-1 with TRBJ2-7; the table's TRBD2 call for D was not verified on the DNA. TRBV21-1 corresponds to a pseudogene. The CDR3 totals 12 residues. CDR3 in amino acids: CASSTYSYEQYF. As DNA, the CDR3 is TGTGCCAGCAGCACCTACTCCTACGAGCAGTACTTC.

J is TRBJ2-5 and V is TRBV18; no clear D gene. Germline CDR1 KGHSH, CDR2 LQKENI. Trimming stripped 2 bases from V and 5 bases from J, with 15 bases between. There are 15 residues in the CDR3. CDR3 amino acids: CASSPCICSRETQYF. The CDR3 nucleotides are TGTGCCAGCTCACCATGTATCTGCTCCAGGGAGACCCAGTACTTC. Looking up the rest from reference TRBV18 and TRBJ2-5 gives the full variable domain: NAGVMQNPRHLVRRRGQEARLRCSPMKGHSHVYWYRQLPEEGLKFMVYLQKENIIDESGMPKERFSAEFPKEGPSILRIQQVVRGDSAAYFCASSPCICSRETQYFGPGTRLLVL.

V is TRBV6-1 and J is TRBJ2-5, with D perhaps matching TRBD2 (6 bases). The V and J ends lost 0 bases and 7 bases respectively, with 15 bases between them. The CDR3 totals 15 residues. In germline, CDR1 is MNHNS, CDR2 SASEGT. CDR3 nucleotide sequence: TGTGCCAGCAGTGAAGCGGAGGGCCTAAAAGGGACCCAGTACTTC. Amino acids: CASSEAEGLKGTQYF.

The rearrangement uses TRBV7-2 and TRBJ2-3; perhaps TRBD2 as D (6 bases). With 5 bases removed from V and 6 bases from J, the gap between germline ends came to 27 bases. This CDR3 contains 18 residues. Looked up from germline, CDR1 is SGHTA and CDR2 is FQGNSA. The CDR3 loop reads CASSPPIVGGIRGDTQYF. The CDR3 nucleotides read TGTGCCAGCAGCCCCCCGATTGTTGGCGGGATAAGAGGGGATACGCAGTATTTT.